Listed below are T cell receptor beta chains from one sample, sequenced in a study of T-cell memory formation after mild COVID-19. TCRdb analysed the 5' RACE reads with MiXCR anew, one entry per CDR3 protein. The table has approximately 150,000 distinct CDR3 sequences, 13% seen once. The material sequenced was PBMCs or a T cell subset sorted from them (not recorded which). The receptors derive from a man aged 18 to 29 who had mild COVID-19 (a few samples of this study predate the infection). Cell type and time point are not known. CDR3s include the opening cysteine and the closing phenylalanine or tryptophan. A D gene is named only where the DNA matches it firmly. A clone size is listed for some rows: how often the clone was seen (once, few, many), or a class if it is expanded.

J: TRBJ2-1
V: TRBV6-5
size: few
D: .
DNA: TGTGCCAGCAGTTACTCGGGACAATCCTACAATGAGCAGTTCTTC
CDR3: CASSYSGQSYNEQFF

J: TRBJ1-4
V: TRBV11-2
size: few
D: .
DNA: TGTGCCAGCAGGAGAATTACAGGGTCTCTCGGAAAACTGTTTTTT
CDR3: CASRRITGSLGKLFF

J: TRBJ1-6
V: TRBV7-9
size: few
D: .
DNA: TGTGCCAGCAGCTTTGACCTTAATTCACCCCTCCACTTT
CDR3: CASSFDLNSPLHF

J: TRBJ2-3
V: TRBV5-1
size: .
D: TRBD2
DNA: TGCGCCAGCAGCTTGGAGGTACGGGGGGGCGGAGATACGCAGTATTTT
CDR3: CASSLEVRGGGDTQYF

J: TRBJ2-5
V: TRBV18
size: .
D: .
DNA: TGTGCCAGCTCACCACCAATCCAAGAGACCCAGTACTTC
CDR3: CASSPPIQETQYF

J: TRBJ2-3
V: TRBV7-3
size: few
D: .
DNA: TGTGCCAGCAGCTTAAACCCCGTGGGTAACACAGATACGCAGTATTTT
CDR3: CASSLNPVGNTDTQYF

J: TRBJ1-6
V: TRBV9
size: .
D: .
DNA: TGTGCCAGCAGCGTACAGGGCGGTGGCTCACCCCTCCACTTT
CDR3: CASSVQGGGSPLHF

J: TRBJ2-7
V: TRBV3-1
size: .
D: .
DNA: TGTGCCAGCAGCCCAAACAGGGACTACGAGCAGTACTTC
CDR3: CASSPNRDYEQYF

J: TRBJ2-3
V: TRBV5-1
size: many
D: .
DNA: TGCGCCAGCAGCTTGGCCACAGGGATGAGGACAGATACGCAGTATTTT
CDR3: CASSLATGMRTDTQYF

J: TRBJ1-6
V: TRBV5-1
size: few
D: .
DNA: TGCGCCAGCAGCCCGGGGGCTCTGAATTCACCCCTCCACTTT
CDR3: CASSPGALNSPLHF